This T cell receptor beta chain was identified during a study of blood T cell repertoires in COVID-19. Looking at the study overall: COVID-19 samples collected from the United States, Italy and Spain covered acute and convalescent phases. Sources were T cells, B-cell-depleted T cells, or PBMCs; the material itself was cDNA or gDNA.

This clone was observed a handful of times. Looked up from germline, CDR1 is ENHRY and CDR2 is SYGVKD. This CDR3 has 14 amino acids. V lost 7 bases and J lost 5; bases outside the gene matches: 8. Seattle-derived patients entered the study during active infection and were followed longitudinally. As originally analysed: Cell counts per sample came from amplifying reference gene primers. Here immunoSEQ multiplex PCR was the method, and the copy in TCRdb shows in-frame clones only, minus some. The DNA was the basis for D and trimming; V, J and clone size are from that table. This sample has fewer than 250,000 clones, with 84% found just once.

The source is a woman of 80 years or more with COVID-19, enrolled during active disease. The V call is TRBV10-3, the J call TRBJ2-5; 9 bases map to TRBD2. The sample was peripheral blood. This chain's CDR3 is CAIKPQLAGETQYF. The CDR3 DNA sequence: TGTGCCATCAAACCCCAGCTAGCGGGGGAGACCCAGTACTTC.